This T cell receptor beta chain was found in a study of CD8 T cells in Susac syndrome. This clonotype has just a few counts. What it binds is unknown. The length of the CDR3 is 15 residues. Trimming pared 1 base from V and 4 bases from J, leaving 13 bases between. CDR1 and CDR2 (germline): MNHNS, SASEGT. Study conclusions and caveats: It was acknowledged by the study that relatively few individuals were included in its TCR sequencing and HLA analysis.

The RNA input was about 0.45 to 1 ug, and it was reverse transcribed with random hexamers. Multiplex immunoSEQ PCR targeted 54 Vbeta and 13 Jbeta TCR beta segments. In TCRdb, the immunoSEQ multiplex PCR reads were re-called with MiXCR into one record per CDR3 protein. Of about 300,000 distinct CDR3 sequences detected, 75% to 85% appear once; the ten largest clones hold 0.21%. In blood CD8+ and CD4+ T cells, TCR beta underwent sequencing. Isolation of CD8+ and CD4+ T cells was performed negatively, whereas enrichment of TEMRA cells was done by FACS. This chain links TRBV6-1 with TRBJ2-5, with TRBD2 as a possible D gene (6 bases). The sequenced sample consisted of CD8+ T cells from PBMCs. The source is a human donor with multiple sclerosis. The CDR3 reads CASSEGTGGPETQYF. The CDR3 DNA reads TGTGCCAGCAGTGAAGGAACCGGGGGTCCAGAGACCCAGTACTTC.